Included here is one TCR beta chain sequence, with context. Antigen: not known. Cryopreserved PBMCs supplied around 1.8 micrograms of genomic DNA for TCR beta libraries. This entry comes from a study of cytotoxic CD8 clonotypes in ibrutinib-treated CLL. V gave up 7 bases and J gave up 2 bases, with 7 bases separating them. The length of the CDR3 is 12 residues. The V gene's germline CDR1 is SGDLS and CDR2 YYNGEE. With sequencing, the targeted depth ranged from 1 in 200,000 to 1 in 1 million T cells. The protocol was immunoSEQ multiplex PCR, while the TCRdb copy is restricted to in-frame clones and leaves out a portion. In the table there are approximately 320,000 clones, 60% to 80% of which are singletons. Study-level results: Clonality correlated strongly with circulating CD8+ T cells and exceeded age-matched healthy donors at baseline.

This specimen was PBMCs, taken after 36 months of ibrutinib treatment. This receptor was identified in a human donor with chronic lymphocytic leukemia. The chain links TRBV9 to TRBJ2-1; D unclear. The CDR3 loop reads CASRNTYNEQFF. CDR3 bases: TGTGCCAGCCGGAACACCTACAATGAGCAGTTCTTC. The full variable domain, in which reference TRBV9 and TRBJ2-1 provide the parts outside the CDR3, is DSGVTQTPKHLITATGQRVTLRCSPRSGDLSVYWYQQSLDQGLQFLIQYYNGEERAKGNILERFSAQQFPDLHSELNLSSLELGDSALYFCASRNTYNEQFFGPGTRLTVL.